These 18 T cell receptor beta chains originate from one sample sequenced in a study of brain T cells in children with intractable seizures. Libraries were prepared by immunoSEQ multiplex PCR; TCRdb keeps only in-frame clonotypes and omits some of them. The sample lists hundreds of thousands of clones, about 93% occurring once. Sample time point: blood from clinic visit 5 months post-surgery; TSC patient then seizure free. Sequenced material: peripheral blood, taken more than 4 months after surgery. These receptors all stem from a boy less than two years old with tuberous sclerosis and intractable seizures.

Here the CDR3 DNA reads TGTGCCAGCAGCTTAGGCCCAGGGGGAAGTAGGTACGAGCAGTACTTC. Protein: CASSLGPGGSRYEQYF. This chain connects TRBV7-9 to TRBJ2-7; 7 nucleotides align to TRBD1. The germline gives CDR1 SEHNR, CDR2 FQNEAQ (reference sequence). V gave up 1 base and J gave up 4 bases; unmatched junction bases: 10. The CDR3 consists of 16 residues.

The chain recombines TRBV24-1 with TRBJ1-1; a possible D gene is TRBD1 (5 bases). Germline CDR1 KGHDR, CDR2 SFDVKD. V dropped 1 base and J dropped 11 bases, with 13 bases sitting between them. The CDR3 has 13 amino acids. The DNA of the CDR3 is TGTGCCACCAGTGATTTCGGGGGGGAGGAGGCTTTCTTT. Protein sequence: CATSDFGGEEAFF.

J is TRBJ2-7 and V is TRBV4-2, with 8 bases identical to TRBD2. Trimming at V came to 0 bases and at J to 2 bases, leaving 6 bases not matched to a gene. Germline-derived CDR1 and CDR2 are LGHNA and YNFKEQ. The CDR3 consists of 16 residues. CDR3 nucleotides: TGTGCCAGCAGCCAAGATGGGCGGGGGGACGCCTACGAGCAGTACTTC. It yields the protein CASSQDGRGDAYEQYF.

The chain combines TRBV18 with TRBJ2-3, with 9 positions matching TRBD2. The length of the CDR3 is 20 residues. With V trimmed by 2 bases and J by 0 bases, 15 bases remained unmatched. The germline V gene encodes CDR1 KGHSH and CDR2 LQKENI. The CDR3 DNA follows: TGTGCCAGCTCACCAGGGGGGGGCAGACGCCTAGCGGGGAGCACAGATACGCAGTATTTT. The encoded protein is CASSPGGGRRLAGSTDTQYF. Combining the CDR3 with reference TRBV18 and TRBJ2-3 gives the whole variable domain NAGVMQNPRHLVRRRGQEARLRCSPMKGHSHVYWYRQLPEEGLKFMVYLQKENIIDESGMPKERFSAEFPKEGPSILRIQQVVRGDSAAYFCASSPGGGRRLAGSTDTQYFGPGTRLTVL.

This chain links TRBV4-1 with TRBJ2-3, with 11 bases aligning to TRBD2. Losses at the gene ends were 0 bases for V and 4 bases for J; bases not matched to a gene: 6. The germline CDR1 and CDR2 sequences are MGHRA and YSYEKL. This CDR3 region has 17 residues. The CDR3 region has the DNA TGCGCCAGCAGCCAAGAGATAGCGGGAGGGCCCGCAGATACGCAGTATTTT. Amino acid sequence: CASSQEIAGGPADTQYF.

The count of this clone is one. The chain links TRBV24-1 to TRBJ2-2, with no clear D. Trimming cost V 4 bases and J 1 base, with 3 bases left between them. Germline CDR1 reads KGHDR; CDR2 reads SFDVKD. The CDR3 runs 13 residues. The CDR3 DNA follows: TGTGCCACCAGTGACTGGAACACCGGGGAGCTGTTTTTT. It codes for CATSDWNTGELFF.

The chain recombines TRBV10-1 with TRBJ2-7; TRBD1 is a possible D gene (7 bases). V lost 8 bases and J 5 bases, leaving 16 bases between the germline ends. The CDR3 is made up of 13 amino acids. CDR1 is WNHNN, CDR2 SYGVQD, per germline (reference sequence). CDR3 amino acids: CASSDRTGDEQYF. The CDR3 nucleotides are TGCGCCAGCTCGGACAGGACGGGGGACGAGCAGTACTTC.

Here the CDR3 reads CSAPVSYEQYF. The CDR3 DNA sequence: TGCAGTGCCCCTGTGTCCTACGAGCAGTACTTC. V usage is TRBV20-1 and J usage is TRBJ2-7; D is ambiguous. The CDR3 consists of 11 residues. V lost 6 bases and J lost 1, with 7 bases in between. Germline values: CDR1 DFQATT, CDR2 SNEGSKA (reference sequence).

The J gene is TRBJ1-5, the V gene TRBV4-1, with TRBD1 matching 8 bases. Germline CDR1 MGHRA, CDR2 YSYEKL. Trimming at V came to 1 base and at J to 9 bases, leaving 5 bases not matched to a gene. The CDR3 spans 14 residues. The CDR3 DNA sequence: TGCGCCAGCAGCCAAGGGACAGGGACTCGGCCCCAGCATTTT. This gives the protein CASSQGTGTRPQHF.

The J gene is TRBJ2-1, the V gene TRBV28, with unresolved D. Trimming stripped 7 bases from V and 4 bases from J, with 5 bases between. Germline CDR1 reads MDHEN; CDR2 reads SYDVKM. CDR3 length: 11 residues. This chain's CDR3 is CASNAYNEQFF. The CDR3 region has the DNA TGTGCCAGCAACGCATACAATGAGCAGTTCTTC.

The chain employs TRBV2 and TRBJ1-2, with TRBD1 matching 8 bases. CDR3 length: 13 residues. The V gene's germline CDR1 is SNHLY and CDR2 FYNNEI. The J segment lost 3 bases and the V segment lost 6 bases, leaving 3 bases of the junction unmatched. CDR3 in DNA: TGTGCCAGCAGGAAGACAGGGGACTATGGCTACACCTTC. Translated, it gives CASRKTGDYGYTF.

This chain uses TRBV2 with TRBJ2-1, with 9 bases lining up with TRBD2. J lost 10 bases, V lost 2 bases, and 15 bases had no gene match. The CDR3 has 17 amino acids. CDR1 and CDR2 from the germline V gene are SNHLY and FYNNEI. The CDR3 loop is CASSEPRTSAPVGEQFF. DNA of the CDR3: TGTGCCAGCAGTGAACCAAGGACTAGCGCCCCCGTAGGAGAGCAGTTCTTC.

This chain connects TRBV19 to TRBJ2-7, with unresolved D. V was pared by 5 bases and J by 7 bases, with 15 bases between. The CDR3 runs 13 residues. Germline CDR1 is LNHDA and CDR2 is SQIVND (reference sequence). For the CDR3, the DNA is TGTGCCAGTAGTGCGACGAGTCTGGGAGAGCAGTACTTC. It is translated as CASSATSLGEQYF.

The chain employs TRBV4-1 and TRBJ2-4, with D perhaps TRBD2 (6 bases). V was trimmed by 3 bases and J by 0 bases, leaving 6 bases between them. Germline V gene sequence: CDR1 MGHRA, CDR2 YSYEKL. The CDR3 extends over 14 amino acids. In DNA, the CDR3 is TGCGCCAGCAGCCAGGGACTAGCCAAAAACATTCAGTACTTC. Amino acids: CASSQGLAKNIQYF.

This chain joins TRBV4-1 and TRBJ2-5; TRBD2 might be the D (5 bases). The CDR3 runs to 15 residues. Per the germline V gene, CDR1 is MGHRA and CDR2 is YSYEKL. Trimming shortened V by 1 base and J by 2 bases, and 11 bases separated the two germline ends. The CDR3 DNA sequence: TGCGCCAGCAGCCAAGGTCTAGCCCTTCAAGAGACCCAGTACTTC. It is translated as CASSQGLALQETQYF.

The chain combines TRBV24-1 with TRBJ2-3; 7 bases are shared with TRBD1. Germline V gene sequence: CDR1 KGHDR, CDR2 SFDVKD. The CDR3 runs to 13 residues. V shed 9 bases and J 2 bases; nucleotides not matched to a gene: 4. CDR3: CATEGQNTDTQYF. CDR3 DNA: TGTGCCACCGAGGGACAGAACACAGATACGCAGTATTTT.

The chain couples TRBV19 to TRBJ1-4, with D unclear. The CDR3 length is 15 residues. The V end lost 3 bases, the J end lost 0 bases, and 8 bases lay between the germline ends. CDR1 is LNHDA, CDR2 SQIVND, per germline (reference sequence). This CDR3 reads CASSIPLATNEKLFF. The CDR3 coding sequence is TGTGCCAGTAGTATCCCCCTTGCAACTAATGAAAAACTGTTTTTT.

The chain uses TRBV7-9 and TRBJ1-5; D unclear. CDR3 size: 14 residues. Trimming cost V 1 base and J 4 bases, with 8 bases left between them. Germline V gives CDR1 SEHNR, CDR2 FQNEAQ (reference sequence). CDR3 sequence reads: CASSLVDGNQPQHF. The DNA for the CDR3 is TGTGCCAGCAGCTTAGTCGACGGGAATCAGCCCCAGCATTTT.